The 25 T cell receptor beta chains listed next were all sequenced from one sample in a study of shared clonotypes between healthy human individuals. Produced via immunoSEQ multiplex PCR; TCRdb's table is partial and in-frame only. This table has under 600,000 clones, roughly 95% appearing once. The sample taken for sequencing was naive CD4+ T cells sorted from blood. Indicated subset: CD45RA+ positively selected. The receptors shown here come from a woman in her twenties or thirties in good health.

This rearrangement joins TRBV11-2 to TRBJ2-3, with TRBD2 matching over 10 bases. This CDR3 contains 17 residues. The V gene's germline CDR1 is SGHAT and CDR2 FQNNGV. V lost 3 bases and J lost 3; bases outside the gene matches: 9. Here the CDR3 DNA reads TGTGCCAGCAGCTTCGGGCTAGCGGGAGTCGCAACAGATACGCAGTATTTT. Residues: CASSFGLAGVATDTQYF. Combining the CDR3 with reference TRBV11-2 and TRBJ2-3 gives the whole variable domain EAGVAQSPRYKIIEKRQSVAFWCNPISGHATLYWYQQILGQGPKLLIQFQNNGVVDDSQLPKDRFSAERLKGVDSTLKIQPAKLEDSAVYLCASSFGLAGVATDTQYFGPGTRLTVL.

The chain recombines TRBV6-5 with TRBJ2-7; possibly TRBD2 for D (6 bases). The CDR3 covers 14 residues. Germline V gives CDR1 MNHEY, CDR2 SVGAGI. Deletions cut 2 bases from V and 2 bases from J, with 10 bases between. CDR3 in DNA: TGTGCCAGCAGTTACAGGAGGGGCGCCTACGAGCAGTACTTC. This translates into CASSYRRGAYEQYF.

This clone was recorded only once. CDR3 bases: TGTGCCAGCAGTTTTACCCGACTGGCGGAGTACGAGCAGTACTTC. Its translation: CASSFTRLAEYEQYF. The chain joins TRBV27 to TRBJ2-7; no reliable D call. The V end lost 3 bases, the J end lost 4 bases, and 16 bases lay between the germline ends. CDR3 length: 15 amino acids. Germline loops: CDR1 MNHEY, CDR2 SMNVEV (reference sequence).

As for this clone: Germline is not matched at one junction end, which may reflect a read error. The V and J genes are TRBV19 and TRBJ1-5; D unresolved. The germline gives CDR1 LNHDA, CDR2 SQIVND (reference sequence). The CDR3 runs to 14 residues. CDR3 sequence reads: CASSIAVSNQAQHF. The CDR3 DNA is TGTGCCAGTAGTATCGCCGTGAGCAATCAGGCCCAGCATTTT.

The rearrangement joins TRBV11-3 to TRBJ2-1, with 8 bases matching TRBD1. This CDR3 is built from 12 residues. Looked up from germline, CDR1 is SGHNT and CDR2 is YENEEA. With V trimmed by 1 base and J by 10 bases, 0 bases remained unmatched. This CDR3 is CASSLAGGEQFF. The CDR3 bases are TGTGCCAGCAGCTTAGCAGGGGGCGAGCAGTTCTTC. The full variable domain, rest sourced from reference TRBV11-3 and TRBJ2-1, is EAGVVQSPRYKIIEKKQPVAFWCNPISGHNTLYWYLQNLGQGPELLIRYENEEAVDDSQLPKDRFSAERLKGVDSTLKIQPAELGDSAVYLCASSLAGGEQFFGPGTRLTVL.

This clone has more than one count but fewer than ten. V is TRBV5-1 and J is TRBJ2-7; 8 positions match TRBD1. With 0 bases clipped from V and 2 bases from J, the junction kept 10 bases outside the gene matches. CDR1 SGHRS and CDR2 YFSETQ come from the germline V gene. The CDR3 contains 17 residues. Here the CDR3 reads CASSLAKTGDRPYEQYF. In DNA form, the CDR3 reads TGCGCCAGCAGCTTGGCCAAGACAGGGGACAGACCCTACGAGCAGTACTTC.

The CDR3 here is CASSLGWNFPSSYNEQFF. CDR3 DNA sequence: TGTGCCAGCAGTTTAGGCTGGAACTTCCCGAGCTCCTACAATGAGCAGTTCTTC. The chain couples TRBV28 to TRBJ2-1; no firm D call. The CDR3 consists of 18 residues. With 2 bases removed from V and 0 bases from J, the gap between germline ends came to 17 bases. Germline V gives CDR1 MDHEN, CDR2 SYDVKM. Full variable domain (rest looked up from reference TRBV28 and TRBJ2-1): DVKVTQSSRYLVKRTGEKVFLECVQDMDHENMFWYRQDPGLGLRLIYFSYDVKMKEKGDIPEGYSVSREKKERFSLILESASTNQTSMYLCASSLGWNFPSSYNEQFFGPGTRLTVL.

The chain couples TRBV6-5 to TRBJ2-3; no firm D call. The V end was cut by 0 bases, the J end by 3 bases, with 7 bases between. This CDR3 is built from 14 residues. The germline gives CDR1 MNHEY, CDR2 SVGAGI. The DNA for the CDR3 is TGTGCCAGCAGTTACTCGATGGGGACAGATACGCAGTATTTT. Translated, it gives CASSYSMGTDTQYF.

The CDR3 is CASSRLAGSEQYF. For the CDR3, the DNA is TGTGCCAGCAGTCGTCTAGCGGGATCCGAGCAGTACTTC. The chain uses TRBV5-4 and TRBJ2-7; 9 positions match TRBD2. The ends lost 5 bases at V and 6 bases at J; junction bases unmatched: 6. The germline V gene has CDR1 SGHNT and CDR2 YYREEE (reference sequence). This CDR3 is built from 13 residues.

The chain employs TRBV28 and TRBJ1-1; the D is unclear. Germline assignment: CDR1 MDHEN and CDR2 SYDVKM. V lost 10 bases, J lost 1 base, and 7 bases lay in between. The CDR3 has 11 amino acids. The CDR3 DNA reads TGTGCCACTCGACAGAACACTGAAGCTTTCTTT. Encoded protein: CATRQNTEAFF.

The rearrangement uses TRBV6-5 and TRBJ2-6; no clear D. Per the germline V gene, CDR1 is MNHEY and CDR2 is SVGAGI. Between the trimmed V and J ends, which lost 3 bases and 0 bases, there was a span of 9 bases. CDR3 length equals 16 residues. The CDR3 nucleotides read TGTGCCAGCAGTTATGCCCAGACCTCTGGGGCCAACGTCCTGACTTTC. This sequence encodes CASSYAQTSGANVLTF.

The chain couples TRBV2 to TRBJ2-7, with D perhaps TRBD1 or TRBD2 (5 bases each). V dropped 3 bases and J dropped 9 bases, with 15 bases sitting between them. Germline CDR1 SNHLY, CDR2 FYNNEI. This CDR3 spans 13 amino acids. The CDR3 loop reads CASSDGGLWGQYF. CDR3 nucleotide sequence: TGTGCCAGCAGTGATGGGGGTTTATGGGGGCAGTACTTC.

The chain has TRBV4-1 and TRBJ1-6, with a weak D call TRBD1 (5 bases). The germline gives CDR1 MGHRA, CDR2 YSYEKL. The germline V and J ends were trimmed by 3 bases and 9 bases, with 15 bases remaining between them. The CDR3 spans 15 residues. This CDR3 is CASSHIPQGPSPLHF. The CDR3 DNA reads TGCGCCAGCAGCCACATACCCCAGGGTCCTTCACCCCTCCACTTT.

J is TRBJ2-1 and V is TRBV10-3; D is perhaps TRBD2 (5 bases). Germline lookup yields CDR1 ENHRY and CDR2 SYGVKD. CDR3 length equals 14 residues. Trimming pared 6 bases from V and 4 bases from J, leaving 13 bases between. The CDR3 sequence: CAISPGVTYNEQFF. CDR3 in DNA: TGTGCCATCAGCCCCGGGGTAACGTACAATGAGCAGTTCTTC.

The chain links TRBV25-1 to TRBJ2-7; D call uncertain. Trimming left V 4 bases short and J 2 bases short, with 6 bases between. Germline V gene sequence: CDR1 MGHDK, CDR2 SYGVNS. The CDR3 has 12 amino acids. Here the CDR3 DNA reads TGTGCCAGCAGTGGGAACACCTACGAGCAGTACTTC. Translating it yields CASSGNTYEQYF.

This clone is a singleton in its sample. The V and J genes are TRBV28 and TRBJ2-7, with 11 nucleotides matching TRBD2. From germline, CDR1 is MDHEN and CDR2 SYDVKM. The V gene end was trimmed by 7 bases and the J gene end by 3 bases; junction bases not matched to a gene: 17. This CDR3 comprises 18 residues. This chain's CDR3 is CASTYHVPGGTSGYEQYF. The CDR3 DNA reads as TGTGCCAGCACCTATCACGTTCCCGGGGGGACTAGCGGCTACGAGCAGTACTTC. The full variable domain, completed using reference TRBV28 and TRBJ2-7, is DVKVTQSSRYLVKRTGEKVFLECVQDMDHENMFWYRQDPGLGLRLIYFSYDVKMKEKGDIPEGYSVSREKKERFSLILESASTNQTSMYLCASTYHVPGGTSGYEQYFGPGTRLTVT.

The V call is TRBV7-9, the J call TRBJ2-7, with 10 bases aligning to TRBD2. This CDR3 is 16 amino acids long. From germline, CDR1 is SEHNR and CDR2 FQNEAQ (reference sequence). V trimming: 5 bases; J trimming: 3 bases; junction bases outside the gene matches: 10. DNA for the CDR3: TGTGCCAGCAGCCACGTACTAGCGGGGACCCGCTACGAGCAGTACTTC. Its translation is CASSHVLAGTRYEQYF.

J is TRBJ2-7 and V is TRBV19, with unresolved D. The CDR3 has 14 amino acids. Looked up from germline, CDR1 is LNHDA and CDR2 is SQIVND (reference sequence). The ends were cut back, 7 bases at V and 1 base at J, with 14 bases in the middle. The CDR3 sequence is CASTPGPRSYEQYF. The CDR3 coding sequence is TGTGCCAGTACCCCAGGCCCCAGGTCCTACGAGCAGTACTTC.

This sequence joins TRBV5-1 and TRBJ1-1; weak D call: TRBD1 (6 bases). Germline loops: CDR1 SGHRS, CDR2 YFSETQ. V was pared by 0 bases and J by 3 bases, with 12 bases between. The CDR3 length is 15 residues. The CDR3: CASSLERKGDTEAFF. DNA for the CDR3: TGCGCCAGCAGCTTGGAAAGGAAGGGGGACACTGAAGCTTTCTTT.

This chain links TRBV19 with TRBJ2-1; D not resolved. Trimming took off 1 base at V and 7 bases at J, with 14 bases between the two ends. CDR1 is LNHDA and CDR2 is SQIVND in the germline V gene (reference sequence). The CDR3 is 15 amino acids. CDR3 in amino acids: CASSIAHRWMNEQFF. The DNA of the CDR3 is TGTGCCAGTAGTATAGCGCACCGATGGATGAATGAGCAGTTCTTC.

This CDR3 reads CASSLGTSGPNEQYF. The CDR3 DNA reads TGTGCCAGCTCACTTGGGACTAGCGGACCTAACGAGCAGTACTTC. V gene TRBV18 combines with J gene TRBJ2-7, with TRBD2 matching over 11 bases. There are 15 residues in the CDR3. V dropped 4 bases and J dropped 5; count of bases not matched to a gene: 7. CDR1 and CDR2 (germline): KGHSH, LQKENI. Complete variable domain (other parts from reference TRBV18 and TRBJ2-7): NAGVMQNPRHLVRRRGQEARLRCSPMKGHSHVYWYRQLPEEGLKFMVYLQKENIIDESGMPKERFSAEFPKEGPSILRIQQVVRGDSAAYFCASSLGTSGPNEQYFGPGTRLTVT.

The chain recombines TRBV25-1 with TRBJ2-5; D not certain. The J call may be wrong; the DNA end is better matched by TRBJ2-7. The CDR3 is 14 residues long. Per germline, CDR1 MGHDK and CDR2 SYGVNS. CDR3 nucleotides: TGTGCCAGCAGTGCTGAGCTAAGCTCCTACGAGCAGTACTTC. This sequence encodes CASSAELSSYEQYF.

V usage is TRBV7-9 and J usage is TRBJ2-5; D possibly corresponds to TRBD2 (5 bases). The V gene's germline CDR1 is SEHNR and CDR2 FQNEAQ (reference sequence). Trimming stripped 5 bases from V and 4 bases from J, with 20 bases between. This CDR3 region has 16 residues. The CDR3 DNA reads as TGTGCCAGCAGCCTCCGGGATGGGCCCCGGGGAGAGACCCAGTACTTC. Translation: CASSLRDGPRGETQYF.

This clone was observed once. This chain connects TRBV19 to TRBJ2-1; D unresolved. The CDR3 runs 14 residues. V was trimmed by 3 bases and J by 8 bases, leaving 14 bases between them. CDR1 and CDR2 (germline): LNHDA, SQIVND (reference sequence). The CDR3 loop reads CASSIKTVFHEQFF. In DNA form, the CDR3 reads TGTGCCAGTAGTATTAAGACGGTCTTCCATGAGCAGTTCTTC.

The chain is built from TRBV19 and TRBJ1-5, with a possible D match to TRBD1 (6 bases). V lost 1 base and J lost 5, with 12 bases in between. The V gene's germline CDR1 is LNHDA and CDR2 SQIVND (reference sequence). This CDR3 is 15 amino acids long. CDR3 in amino acids: CASSIGGGRYQPQHF. The CDR3 region has the DNA TGTGCCAGTAGTATAGGAGGGGGACGGTATCAGCCCCAGCATTTT.